This T cell receptor beta chain originates from a study of radiotherapy plus CTLA-4 blockade in lung cancer. The length of the CDR3 is 11 residues. Per the germline V gene, CDR1 is DFQATT and CDR2 is SNEGSKA (reference sequence). V was pared by 1 base and J by 10 bases, with 8 bases between. Repertoires were generated with immunoSEQ multiplex PCR, while TCRdb's copy carries only in-frame clones and drops some. The sample holds tens of thousands of clones, 78% seen once. The receptor was isolated from a human donor with non-small cell lung cancer who had a complete response to radiotherapy plus ipilimumab. The source material was peripheral blood, sampled from a patient treated with radiotherapy plus ipilimumab. The chain joins TRBV20-1 to TRBJ2-1; D is unclear. The CDR3: CSARVIAEQFF. CDR3 nucleotides: TGCAGTGCTAGAGTGATAGCCGAGCAGTTCTTC.